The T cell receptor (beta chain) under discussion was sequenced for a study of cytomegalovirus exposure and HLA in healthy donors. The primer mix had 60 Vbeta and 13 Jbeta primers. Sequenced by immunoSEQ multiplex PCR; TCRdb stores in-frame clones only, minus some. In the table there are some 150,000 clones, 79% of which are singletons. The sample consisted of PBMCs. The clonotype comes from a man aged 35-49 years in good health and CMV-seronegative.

In DNA, the CDR3 is TGTGCCAGCCCCCCCTCTCTAGGACATCTTTATAGCAATCAGCCCCAGCATTTT. This codes for CASPPSLGHLYSNQPQHF. V usage is TRBV11-3 and J usage is TRBJ1-5; TRBD1 is a possible D gene (5 bases). V was trimmed by 8 bases and J by 0 bases, leaving 23 bases between them. The CDR3 runs to 18 residues. In germline, CDR1 is SGHNT, CDR2 YENEEA.